This entry is about one T cell receptor beta chain. This CDR3 is 16 amino acids long. Germline CDR1 is SGHRS and CDR2 is YFSETQ. The V and J ends lost 1 base and 10 bases, in that order; junction bases with no gene match: 9. Data came from immunoSEQ multiplex PCR; TCRdb stores just in-frame clones and leaves some out. This sample yields 140,000 to 150,000 clones, of which roughly 86% are seen a single time; approximately 14% belongs to the top ten. The sample comes from a study of blood T cell repertoires in COVID-19. Across the whole study: From T cells, B-cell-depleted T cells, or PBMCs came the material, which was cDNA or gDNA.

This sequence originates from a human donor with acute or convalescent COVID-19. The donor label of this sample is uncertain. This sequence joins TRBV5-1 and TRBJ1-6; 9 bases fit TRBD1. Sequencing was carried out using peripheral blood. The CDR3 is CASSLISDRGGSPLHF. CDR3 bases: TGCGCCAGCAGCTTGATTAGCGACAGGGGGGGATCACCCCTCCACTTT.